This T cell receptor beta chain was identified during a study of blood T cell repertoires in COVID-19. About the research overall: The cDNA or gDNA used as material had been derived from T cells, B-cell-depleted T cells, or PBMCs.

Exposed participants came across a COVID-19 case within 2 weeks before study entry. J gave up 0 bases and V 0 bases, and 3 bases lay outside the gene matches. This CDR3 has 16 residues. CDR1 and CDR2 (germline): SGHRS, YFSETQ. Per the study methods: Reference gene primers were amplified, and this amplification served to estimate nucleated cell counts. The method was immunoSEQ multiplex PCR; TCRdb's version includes in-frame clones alone and lacks a portion of them. The V and J calls and clone size were taken over from that table, and D and trimming were inferred from the DNA. In the table there are about 300,000 clones, around 92% of which are singletons.

The source material was PBMCs or T cells enriched from blood (not recorded which). V usage is TRBV5-1 and J usage is TRBJ1-3; 7 bases align to TRBD1. This TCR came from a woman aged 45-65 years who had been exposed to COVID-19. For the CDR3, the DNA is TGCGCCAGCAGCTTGGAGTCAGGGGGCTCTGGAAACACCATATATTTT. This translates into CASSLESGGSGNTIYF. Full variable domain (missing parts from reference TRBV5-1 and TRBJ1-3): KAGVTQTPRYLIKTRGQQVTLSCSPISGHRSVSWYQQTPGQGLQFLFEYFSETQRNKGNFPGRFSGRQFSNSRSEMNVSTLELGDSALYLCASSLESGGSGNTIYFGEGSWLTVV.